These 25 T cell receptor beta chains came from one sample sequenced in a study of cytomegalovirus exposure and HLA in healthy donors. The study ran its PCR with 60 Vbeta and 13 Jbeta primers. Produced via immunoSEQ multiplex PCR; TCRdb's table is partial and in-frame only. The table records some 130,000 clones, roughly 89% of them present only once. The sequenced sample consisted of PBMCs. Receptor source: a woman aged 25 to 45 in good health and CMV-seronegative.

The chain has TRBV6-5 and TRBJ2-1, with 10 bases lining up with TRBD1. Germline V gene data show CDR1 as MNHEY and CDR2 as SVGAGI. This CDR3 has 15 amino acids. V trimming: 2 bases; J trimming: 8 bases; junction bases outside the gene matches: 6. CDR3 region: CASSYTKTGGYEQFF. The CDR3, as DNA: TGTGCCAGCAGTTACACGAAGACAGGGGGCTATGAGCAGTTCTTC.

This rearrangement joins TRBV6-5 to TRBJ2-1; 8 bases are shared with TRBD1. V lost 5 bases to trimming and J lost 6 bases; unmatched junction nucleotides: 3. This CDR3 has 13 amino acids. Germline-derived CDR1 and CDR2 are MNHEY and SVGAGI. The CDR3 nucleotides are TGTGCCAGCAGTCGGACAGGGAGCAATGAGCAGTTCTTC. It specifies CASSRTGSNEQFF.

The J gene is TRBJ1-1, the V gene TRBV19, with 7 bases fitting TRBD1. Germline V lookup: CDR1 LNHDA, CDR2 SQIVND (reference sequence). The CDR3 loop spans 13 amino acids. J was trimmed by 4 bases and V by 5 bases; bases with no gene match: 4. The CDR3 spells CASSANRGTEAFF. In DNA form, the CDR3 reads TGTGCCAGTAGTGCGAACAGGGGCACTGAAGCTTTCTTT.

The chain recombines TRBV7-2 with TRBJ1-2; the match to TRBD1 covers 8 bases. The CDR3 contains 15 residues. With V trimmed by 3 bases and J by 4 bases, 7 bases remained unmatched. CDR1 is SGHTA and CDR2 is FQGNSA in the germline V gene. CDR3 region: CASSFGQGGGYGYTF. CDR3 nucleotide sequence: TGTGCCAGCAGCTTTGGACAGGGTGGTGGCTATGGCTACACCTTC.

V and J are TRBV28 and TRBJ2-7; D not resolved. The CDR3 extends over 13 amino acids. The V gene's germline CDR1 is MDHEN and CDR2 SYDVKM. Between the trimmed V and J ends, which lost 5 bases and 2 bases, there was a span of 10 bases. In nucleotides, the CDR3 is TGTGCCAGCAGTGTGAAGCAAACCTACGAGCAGTACTTC. Encoded protein: CASSVKQTYEQYF.

The chain combines TRBV6-6 with TRBJ1-6; D gene ambiguous. V lost 0 bases, J lost 13 bases, and 10 bases lay in between. The CDR3 contains 13 residues. CDR1 and CDR2 (germline): MNHNY, SVGAGI (reference sequence). The CDR3 region is CASSYSGEGPLHF. In DNA form, the CDR3 reads TGTGCCAGCAGTTACTCGGGCGAGGGCCCCCTCCACTTT.

The chain has TRBV18 and TRBJ2-5; no definite D call. Between the trimmed V and J ends, which lost 6 bases and 5 bases, there was a span of 10 bases. Per the germline V gene, CDR1 is KGHSH and CDR2 is LQKENI. The CDR3 sequence is 12 residues long. CDR3 DNA sequence: TGTGCCAGCTCGTCCCTCGGGGAGACCCAGTACTTC. Encoded protein: CASSSLGETQYF.

The chain couples TRBV5-4 to TRBJ2-5, with 9 bases that match TRBD1. The trim removed 6 bases at V and 5 bases at J, leaving 11 bases unmatched. The length of the CDR3 is 15 residues. Germline loops: CDR1 SGHNT, CDR2 YYREEE (reference sequence). The CDR3 spells CASTEQGAGGETQYF. The DNA of the CDR3 is TGTGCCAGCACCGAACAGGGGGCTGGGGGGGAGACCCAGTACTTC.

This clone was counted only a few times. The chain links TRBV2 to TRBJ2-3; 7 bases align to TRBD1. Per the germline V gene, CDR1 is SNHLY and CDR2 is FYNNEI. Trimming at V came to 4 bases and at J to 7 bases, leaving 2 bases not matched to a gene. The CDR3 consists of 12 residues. CDR3 DNA: TGTGCCAGCAGTGCCAGGGGGTATACGCAGTATTTT. Its translation is CASSARGYTQYF.

The chain carries TRBV28 and TRBJ2-3; D is unresolved. V was clipped by 2 bases and J by 2 bases, with 8 bases between them. The CDR3 covers 14 residues. Germline lookup yields CDR1 MDHEN and CDR2 SYDVKM. In DNA, the CDR3 is TGTGCCAGCAGTTTAACCTACGCCACAGATACGCAGTATTTT. Translating it yields CASSLTYATDTQYF.

The rearrangement links TRBV29-1 to TRBJ1-2; D unresolved. Germline CDR1 reads SQVTM; CDR2 reads ANQGSEA. The CDR3 contains 15 residues. The V gene lost 0 bases and the J gene lost 7 bases, with 18 bases spanning the gap. As DNA, the CDR3 is TGCAGCGTTGAAGATGATAAAACCCCGCTCGGTGGCTACACCTTC. Translated: CSVEDDKTPLGGYTF.

This chain's CDR3 is CASRPLAGVGTDTQYF. CDR3 in DNA: TGTGCCAGCAGACCACTAGCGGGAGTTGGCACAGATACGCAGTATTTT. The chain links TRBV7-2 to TRBJ2-3; 11 nucleotides match TRBD2. There are 16 residues in the CDR3. The germline V gene has CDR1 SGHTA and CDR2 FQGNSA. After removal of 6 bases from V and 1 base from J, the junction contained 6 bases not matched to a gene.

The V call is TRBV29-1, the J call TRBJ1-1; the D gene is possibly TRBD1 (5 bases). Germline CDR1 and CDR2: SQVTM and ANQGSEA. V was clipped by 5 bases and J by 0 bases, with 10 bases between them. CDR3 size: 13 residues. The DNA of the CDR3 is TGCAGCGTTCCCCCGACAGTGAACACTGAAGCTTTCTTT. Its translation: CSVPPTVNTEAFF. Full variable domain (remainder filled in from reference TRBV29-1 and TRBJ1-1): SAVISQKPSRDICQRGTSLTIQCQVDSQVTMMFWYRQQPGQSLTLIATANQGSEATYESGFVIDKFPISRPNLTFSTLTVSNMSPEDSSIYLCSVPPTVNTEAFFGQGTRLTVV.

The J gene is TRBJ1-2, the V gene TRBV28; D uncertain. The CDR3 is 11 residues long. Trimming removed 6 bases from V and 7 bases from J, with 9 bases in between. Germline V gene lookup returns CDR1 MDHEN and CDR2 SYDVKM. CDR3 region: CASSLVGGYTF. CDR3 DNA sequence: TGTGCCAGCAGCCTAGTAGGTGGCTACACCTTC.

This rearrangement joins TRBV2 to TRBJ2-7; 12 nucleotides match TRBD2. The germline CDR1 and CDR2 sequences are SNHLY and FYNNEI. The CDR3 runs 13 residues. The junction had 1 base not matched to a gene; V was cut back by 6 bases and J by 4 bases. The CDR3 DNA is TGTGCCAGCAGGACTAGCGGGGGATACGAGCAGTACTTC. Translation: CASRTSGGYEQYF.

This clone has more than one count but fewer than ten. This chain links TRBV5-4 with TRBJ2-5, with TRBD2 matching 10 bases. Germline loops: CDR1 SGHNT, CDR2 YYREEE (reference sequence). This CDR3 region has 15 residues. Losses at the gene ends were 0 bases for V and 5 bases for J; bases not matched to a gene: 4. DNA for the CDR3: TGTGCCAGCAGCTTGGAAACTAGCGGGGTGGAGACCCAGTACTTC. It codes for CASSLETSGVETQYF.

This chain links TRBV7-9 with TRBJ2-3; no clear D gene. Germline CDR1 and CDR2: SEHNR and FQNEAQ (reference sequence). CDR3 length equals 14 residues. V dropped 5 bases and J dropped 1 base, with 10 bases sitting between them. The CDR3 coding sequence is TGTGCCAGCAGCGCCGACATGGGCACAGATACGCAGTATTTT. Its translation: CASSADMGTDTQYF.

The chain combines TRBV11-1 with TRBJ2-5; D perhaps matches TRBD1 (5 bases). Germline CDR1 is SGHAT and CDR2 is FQDESV (reference sequence). V dropped 1 base and J dropped 4 bases, with 10 bases sitting between them. The CDR3 has 14 amino acids. The CDR3 loop reads CASSLGLGRETQYF. In nucleotides, the CDR3 is TGTGCCAGCAGCTTAGGGCTGGGGCGAGAGACCCAGTACTTC.

This sequence joins TRBV10-1 and TRBJ2-1; the D gene is possibly TRBD1 (6 bases). The CDR3 loop spans 14 amino acids. Trimming pared 8 bases from V and 7 bases from J, leaving 18 bases between. Germline V gene lookup returns CDR1 WNHNN and CDR2 SYGVQD (reference sequence). The CDR3 region has the DNA TGCGCCAGCTCCGATCGGGGTGACAGGAATGAGCAGTTCTTC. Its translation: CASSDRGDRNEQFF.

In this sample, this clone turned up a few times. The chain employs TRBV5-1 and TRBJ2-2; the D gene is possibly TRBD1 (6 bases). Per the germline V gene, CDR1 is SGHRS and CDR2 is YFSETQ. The germline V and J ends were trimmed by 4 bases and 6 bases, with 25 bases remaining between them. The length of the CDR3 is 18 residues. The CDR3 DNA reads as TGCGCCAGCAGCCTTACGGCGGACAGTTTTTTACGTCCCGGGGAGCTGTTTTTT. Translated: CASSLTADSFLRPGELFF.

The chain carries TRBV2 and TRBJ2-4, with 11 bases matching TRBD2. The J segment lost 4 bases and the V segment lost 9 bases, leaving 11 bases of the junction unmatched. CDR1 SNHLY and CDR2 FYNNEI come from the germline V gene. The CDR3 has 16 residues. The CDR3 spells CASRPTSGGGKNIQYF. The CDR3 DNA is TGTGCCAGTCGTCCCACTAGCGGGGGCGGTAAAAACATTCAGTACTTC.

The V and J genes are TRBV28 and TRBJ2-7; no firm D call. CDR3 length equals 12 residues. Germline V lookup: CDR1 MDHEN, CDR2 SYDVKM. V gave up 1 base and J gave up 3 bases, with 4 bases separating them. The CDR3 loop reads CASSLFGYEQYF. CDR3 nucleotide sequence: TGTGCCAGCAGTTTATTCGGCTACGAGCAGTACTTC.

J is TRBJ2-1 and V is TRBV19; D gene ambiguous. The CDR3 has 15 amino acids. CDR1 is LNHDA, CDR2 SQIVND, per germline (reference sequence). V was shortened by 4 bases and J by 2 bases, with 12 bases between the two germline ends. The CDR3 DNA sequence: TGTGCCAGTAGTACTCTTACTACCACCTACAATGAGCAGTTCTTC. Translation: CASSTLTTTYNEQFF.

The V call is TRBV19, the J call TRBJ2-2; 7 positions match TRBD1. This CDR3 contains 15 residues. The V segment lost 6 bases and the J segment 6 bases; nucleotides outside the gene matches: 10. CDR1 is LNHDA and CDR2 is SQIVND in the germline V gene (reference sequence). The CDR3 reads CASRPGQRGAGELFF. DNA for the CDR3: TGTGCCAGTAGACCGGGACAGAGAGGGGCCGGGGAGCTGTTTTTT.

This chain uses TRBV2 with TRBJ2-1; 7 nucleotides align to TRBD2. V trimming: 4 bases; J trimming: 5 bases; junction bases outside the gene matches: 8. CDR1 is SNHLY and CDR2 is FYNNEI in the germline V gene. The CDR3 consists of 15 residues. The CDR3 loop reads CASSGWEGGNNEQFF. The CDR3 DNA is TGTGCCAGCAGTGGTTGGGAGGGCGGGAACAATGAGCAGTTCTTC.